One and the same sample provided the 12 T cell receptor beta chains below, sequenced in a study of cytomegalovirus exposure and HLA in healthy donors (dated by TCRdb to 2017 to 2019). Library preparation employed the immunoSEQ multiplex PCR assay. A mixture of 60 forward primers for TCR Vbeta segments and 13 reverse primers for TCR Jbeta segments was used in the multiplex PCR. TCRdb retrieved this table from immuneACCESS and kept in-frame rearrangements only. Not all clones are present; in checked studies, unresolved V genes account for under half, and no reason is known for the remainder. Present in this sample are about 190,000 clones, 75% to 80% of which were seen just once. The ten top clones hold roughly 14% of the sample. Sequencing input: PBMCs. These receptor sequences come from a woman aged 25-40 years in good health and CMV-seropositive.

The CDR3 sequence is CASSLNRGEQYF. In nucleotides, the CDR3 is TGTGCCAGCAGCTTGAACAGGGGCGAGCAGTACTTC. The V and J genes are TRBV7-8 and TRBJ2-7; TRBD1 matches at 7 bases. CDR3 length: 12 residues. V lost 3 bases to trimming and J lost 6 bases; unmatched junction nucleotides: 2. Germline-derived CDR1 and CDR2 are SGHVS and FQNEAQ.

This chain joins TRBV7-3 and TRBJ2-3; perhaps TRBD2 as D (5 bases). Germline V gene sequence: CDR1 SGHTA, CDR2 FQGTGA. This CDR3 has 14 residues. V lost 6 bases to trimming and J lost 1 base, with 11 bases between them. CDR3 DNA sequence: TGTGCCAGCAGTTTCCTCGGGGGCACAGATACGCAGTATTTT. Its translation is CASSFLGGTDTQYF.

The rearrangement joins TRBV6-5 to TRBJ1-5; 7 nucleotides agree with TRBD1. Germline lookup yields CDR1 MNHEY and CDR2 SVGAGI. The CDR3 has 14 residues. Trimming cost V 6 bases and J 7 bases; bases outside gene matches: 9. The CDR3 region has the DNA TGTGCCAGCAGCCGTGACAGGGCGGAACAGCCCCAGCATTTT. Translation gives CASSRDRAEQPQHF.

V and J are TRBV11-2 and TRBJ1-4, with 8 bases identical to TRBD1. Germline CDR1 and CDR2: SGHAT and FQNNGV. After removal of 4 bases from V and 3 bases from J, the junction contained 7 bases not matched to a gene. This CDR3 has 16 residues. The CDR3 reads CASSSIQGVANEKLFF. The CDR3 region has the DNA TGTGCCAGCAGCTCAATACAGGGGGTAGCTAATGAAAAACTGTTTTTT.

This clone was seen a single time. The V call is TRBV7-9, the J call TRBJ2-7; perhaps TRBD1 as D (6 bases). The CDR3 covers 14 residues. Germline CDR1 SEHNR, CDR2 FQNEAQ (reference sequence). The V gene lost 3 bases and the J gene lost 2 bases, with 11 bases spanning the gap. DNA for the CDR3: TGTGCCAGCAGCTTTAACAGGGTACCCTACGAGCAGTACTTC. This gives the protein CASSFNRVPYEQYF.

This clone has only one observation. The chain uses TRBV4-2 and TRBJ1-1, with TRBD1 matching over 7 bases. Germline CDR1 reads LGHNA; CDR2 reads YNFKEQ. Unmatched junction bases numbered 2, after V lost 0 bases and J lost 1 base. The CDR3 consists of 15 residues. The CDR3 here is CASSQEEGANTEAFF. CDR3 sequence (DNA): TGTGCCAGCAGCCAAGAGGAGGGGGCGAACACTGAAGCTTTCTTT.

This clone was found a few times. This chain joins TRBV9 and TRBJ2-5; 8 positions agree with TRBD1. This CDR3 contains 13 residues. Germline trimming cut 3 bases from V and 5 bases from J; bases unmatched to any gene: 3. The V gene's germline CDR1 is SGDLS and CDR2 YYNGEE. The CDR3: CASSGQGIETQYF. The CDR3 nucleotides are TGTGCCAGCAGCGGACAGGGGATCGAGACCCAGTACTTC.

This clone appeared a few times. The rearrangement links TRBV27 to TRBJ2-7; maybe TRBD2 (6 bases). The CDR3 is made up of 14 amino acids. Germline-derived CDR1 and CDR2 are MNHEY and SMNVEV (reference sequence). V was shortened by 3 bases and J by 3 bases, with 12 bases between the two germline ends. CDR3 DNA: TGTGCCAGCAGTTTGCGGGGCAGGTACTACGAGCAGTACTTC. Encoded protein: CASSLRGRYYEQYF.

As regards this clone: In the same sample, other DNA sequences code for this CDR3. The chain has TRBV7-2 and TRBJ2-7; 8 positions match TRBD2. The CDR3 covers 13 residues. The germline V gene encodes CDR1 SGHTA and CDR2 FQGNSA. V dropped 2 bases and J dropped 4; count of bases not matched to a gene: 1. The CDR3 spells CASSLPGGYEQYF. The CDR3 DNA sequence: TGTGCCAGCAGCTTACCGGGAGGGTACGAGCAGTACTTC.

The V and J genes are TRBV6-5 and TRBJ2-3; possibly TRBD2 for D (7 bases). The germline V gene encodes CDR1 MNHEY and CDR2 SVGAGI. The CDR3 covers 14 residues. Deletions cut 4 bases from V and 4 bases from J, with 12 bases between. The DNA of the CDR3 is TGTGCCAGCAGTTTGGGGGGGCCCGCAGATACGCAGTATTTT. This encodes CASSLGGPADTQYF.

The chain links TRBV13 to TRBJ2-3, with D possibly matching TRBD1 (5 bases). Germline V gene lookup returns CDR1 PRHDT and CDR2 FYEKMQ (reference sequence). Between the trimmed V and J ends, which lost 5 bases and 3 bases, there was a span of 9 bases. The CDR3 runs to 13 residues. Here the CDR3 reads CASSQRTTDTQYF. The DNA of the CDR3 is TGTGCCAGCAGCCAACGGACAACAGATACGCAGTATTTT.

Here the CDR3 DNA reads TGTGCCAGCAGCGTTAGCGGGCCCGGTGACACCGGGGAGCTGTTTTTT. Its protein is CASSVSGPGDTGELFF. The chain uses TRBV7-3 and TRBJ2-2, with 7 positions matching TRBD2. The CDR3 is 16 amino acids. Germline trimming cut 5 bases from V and 3 bases from J; bases unmatched to any gene: 9. From germline, CDR1 is SGHTA and CDR2 FQGTGA.